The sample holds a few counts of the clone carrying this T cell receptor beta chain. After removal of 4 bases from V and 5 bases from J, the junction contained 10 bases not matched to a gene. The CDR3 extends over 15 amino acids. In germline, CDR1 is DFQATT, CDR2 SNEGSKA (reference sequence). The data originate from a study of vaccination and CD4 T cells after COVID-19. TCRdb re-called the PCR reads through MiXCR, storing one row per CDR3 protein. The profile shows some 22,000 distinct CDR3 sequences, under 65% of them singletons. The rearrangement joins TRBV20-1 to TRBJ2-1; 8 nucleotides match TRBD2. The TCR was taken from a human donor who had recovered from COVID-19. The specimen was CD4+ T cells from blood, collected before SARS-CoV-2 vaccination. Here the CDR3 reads CSAIGASGWDNEQFF. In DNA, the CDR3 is TGCAGTGCTATAGGGGCTAGCGGGTGGGACAATGAGCAGTTCTTC.